The 10 T cell receptor beta chains listed next were all sequenced from one sample in a study of T-cell reconstitution after alpha-beta-depleted transplantation in children. A library of TCRbeta sequences, prepared with unique molecular identifiers, was generated. TCRdb ran MiXCR on the PCR reads and lists one entry per CDR3 protein. The sample includes about 400,000 distinct CDR3 sequences, roughly 22% of them seen just once. This material consisted of PBMCs from the stem cell graft donor, taken from the stem cell graft. These TCRs come from a human donor who donated a stem cell graft to a child with acute myeloid leukemia.

This chain joins TRBV12-3 or TRBV12-4 and TRBJ2-3; D is undetermined. V gave up 2 bases and J gave up 0 bases, with 9 bases separating them. CDR3 size: 15 residues. CDR3: CASSLMLLSTDTQYF. The CDR3 nucleotides are TGTGCCAGCAGTTTAATGCTTCTTAGCACAGATACGCAGTATTTT.

V is TRBV28 and J is TRBJ2-3; TRBD2 aligns across 13 bases. This CDR3 has 15 residues. Germline V gene sequence: CDR1 MDHEN, CDR2 SYDVKM. Losses at the gene ends were 7 bases for V and 8 bases for J; bases not matched to a gene: 9. As DNA, the CDR3 is TGTGCCAGCACAGGGACTAGCGGGACGACAACTACGCAGTATTTT. Amino acid sequence: CASTGTSGTTTTQYF.

This chain joins TRBV12-3 or TRBV12-4 and TRBJ2-7; 8 positions agree with TRBD2. The CDR3 is made up of 18 amino acids. J was trimmed by 4 bases and V by 6 bases; bases with no gene match: 20. CDR3 loop: CASSRQAGLAGLPYEQYF. For the CDR3, the DNA is TGTGCCAGCAGCCGACAGGCGGGGTTAGCGGGACTTCCTTACGAGCAGTACTTC.

Only a few counts were recorded for this clonotype. The chain joins TRBV4-2 to TRBJ2-7, with a tentative D call TRBD1 (6 bases). The germline V gene encodes CDR1 LGHNA and CDR2 YNFKEQ. The CDR3 has 19 amino acids. V was trimmed by 4 bases and J by 1 base, leaving 26 bases between them. Here the CDR3 reads CASSPRLQGLVSSSYEQYF. The DNA for the CDR3 is TGTGCCAGCAGCCCAAGATTACAGGGTTTAGTTTCCAGTTCCTACGAGCAGTACTTC.

This clonotype was detected only a few times. The CDR3 DNA reads TGTGCCAGCAGTGTGGGGGCAGCTTCCAATGAGCAGTTCTTC. It is translated as CASSVGAASNEQFF. The V and J genes are TRBV6-4 and TRBJ2-1, with D maybe TRBD1 (6 bases). Germline CDR1 is MRHNA and CDR2 is SNTAGT. This CDR3 contains 14 residues. With 4 bases removed from V and 6 bases from J, the gap between germline ends came to 13 bases.

The chain carries TRBV5-5 and TRBJ2-1; 8 nucleotides match TRBD2. J was trimmed by 2 bases and V by 2 bases; bases with no gene match: 3. CDR1 is SGHKS, CDR2 YYEKEE, per germline (reference sequence). The CDR3 covers 15 residues. The chain's CDR3 is CASSFPGLAYNEQFF. The CDR3 bases are TGTGCCAGCAGCTTCCCGGGACTAGCCTACAATGAGCAGTTCTTC.

The chain uses TRBV6-1 and TRBJ2-2; 10 bases fit TRBD2. CDR3 length equals 17 residues. The V and J ends lost 0 bases and 9 bases, in that order; junction bases with no gene match: 10. Germline V gene data show CDR1 as MNHNS and CDR2 as SASEGT. DNA for the CDR3: TGTGCCAGCAGTGAAGCGGGGCTAGCGGGAGTTGAAAGGGAGCTGTTTTTT. It codes for CASSEAGLAGVERELFF.

Only a few counts were recorded for this clonotype. The chain is built from TRBV7-9 and TRBJ2-7, with D perhaps TRBD2 (6 bases). The CDR3 spans 15 residues. The V end lost 3 bases, the J end lost 0 bases, and 12 bases lay between the germline ends. Per the germline V gene, CDR1 is SEHNR and CDR2 is FQNEAQ (reference sequence). The CDR3 sequence is CASSLASADSYEQYF. DNA for the CDR3: TGTGCCAGCAGCTTGGCTAGCGCCGACTCCTACGAGCAGTACTTC.

This clonotype has only a few counts. The V and J genes are TRBV12-3 or TRBV12-4 and TRBJ2-1, with TRBD2 identical over 14 bases. CDR3 length equals 16 residues. Unmatched junction bases numbered 9, after V lost 6 bases and J lost 8 bases. The CDR3 reads CASSLRLAGGPDEQFF. Here the CDR3 DNA reads TGTGCCAGCAGCCTAAGACTAGCGGGAGGGCCGGATGAGCAGTTCTTC.

The table lists this clonotype with a few counts. The chain links TRBV5-1 to TRBJ2-3; 7 nucleotides align to TRBD1. J gave up 0 bases and V 4 bases, and 5 bases lay outside the gene matches. Germline V lookup: CDR1 SGHRS, CDR2 YFSETQ. This CDR3 is built from 15 residues. CDR3 nucleotides: TGCGCCAGCAGCGAGGGACAGTTTAGCACAGATACGCAGTATTTT. Its translation is CASSEGQFSTDTQYF. Full variable domain (missing parts from reference TRBV5-1 and TRBJ2-3): KAGVTQTPRYLIKTRGQQVTLSCSPISGHRSVSWYQQTPGQGLQFLFEYFSETQRNKGNFPGRFSGRQFSNSRSEMNVSTLELGDSALYLCASSEGQFSTDTQYFGPGTRLTVL.